Following are 30 T cell receptor beta chains from one sample sequenced in a study of T-cell reconstitution after alpha-beta-depleted transplantation in children. Unique molecular identifiers were incorporated when the TCRbeta library was constructed. TCRdb re-derived calls from the PCR reads in MiXCR, one entry per CDR3 protein. The sample has about 540,000 distinct CDR3 sequences; 25% to 30% are singletons. The starting material was PBMCs, obtained before TCRalphabeta/CD19-depleted stem cell transplant. These receptors were collected from a boy in the first two years of life with Wiskott-Aldrich syndrome, due to receive a stem cell transplant.

V and J are TRBV19 and TRBJ1-5; 8 bases are a match to TRBD1. The germline V gene encodes CDR1 LNHDA and CDR2 SQIVND (reference sequence). This CDR3 has 15 amino acids. V lost 3 bases and J lost 4; bases outside the gene matches: 5. The CDR3 here is CASSILRDRNQPQHF. CDR3 nucleotide sequence: TGTGCCAGTAGTATTCTCAGGGACAGGAATCAGCCCCAGCATTTT.

This chain joins TRBV6-1 and TRBJ2-3, with 10 positions matching TRBD2. From germline, CDR1 is MNHNS and CDR2 SASEGT. Trimming at V came to 8 bases and at J to 0 bases, leaving 14 bases not matched to a gene. This CDR3 comprises 18 residues. For the CDR3, the DNA is TGTGCCAGCTCCCCACTAGCGGGACAGATCTCTAGCACAGATACGCAGTATTTT. Protein sequence: CASSPLAGQISSTDTQYF.

The V and J genes are TRBV20-1 and TRBJ2-3, with D perhaps TRBD2 (6 bases). V was clipped by 7 bases and J by 2 bases, with 13 bases between them. The CDR3 covers 13 residues. Germline assignment: CDR1 DFQATT and CDR2 SNEGSKA (reference sequence). CDR3 loop: CSGSGDFTDTQYF. In nucleotides, the CDR3 is TGCAGTGGATCGGGGGACTTCACAGATACGCAGTATTTT.

In nucleotides, the CDR3 is TGTGCCAGCAGCCTAACCTCCGGGGGCCGCTCCTACGAGCAGTACTTC. Translating it yields CASSLTSGGRSYEQYF. J is TRBJ2-7 and V is TRBV12-3 or TRBV12-4, with D perhaps assigned TRBD1 or TRBD2 (6 bases each). The CDR3 has 16 amino acids. Between the trimmed V and J ends, which lost 6 bases and 0 bases, there was a span of 18 bases.

This clonotype was counted a few times. CDR3: CASSLEGHIDQPQHF. In DNA, the CDR3 is TGTGCCAGCAGTTTAGAAGGACATATTGATCAGCCCCAGCATTTT. V usage is TRBV12-3 or TRBV12-4 and J usage is TRBJ1-5; TRBD1 is a possible D gene (5 bases). Trimming pared 1 base from V and 5 bases from J, leaving 12 bases between. CDR3 length: 15 residues.

The chain combines TRBV27 with TRBJ2-7; 12 nucleotides line up with TRBD1. Germline V lookup: CDR1 MNHEY, CDR2 SMNVEV (reference sequence). V lost 6 bases, J lost 9 bases, and 12 bases stayed unmatched. The CDR3 covers 15 residues. The CDR3 protein is CASRTTGTGGAWQYF. In DNA, the CDR3 is TGTGCCAGCAGGACAACCGGGACAGGGGGCGCCTGGCAGTACTTC.

The chain has TRBV5-1 and TRBJ2-2, with D possibly TRBD2 on 6 matching bases. The CDR3 sequence is 16 residues long. Germline values: CDR1 SGHRS, CDR2 YFSETQ. The V end lost 5 bases, the J end lost 2 bases, and 16 bases lay between the germline ends. This chain's CDR3 is CASRHPGLKNTGELFF. CDR3 DNA: TGCGCCAGCAGACACCCGGGACTCAAAAACACCGGGGAGCTGTTTTTT.

This clonotype was found a few times. This chain links TRBV24-1 with TRBJ2-2; perhaps TRBD1 as D (6 bases). This CDR3 has 17 amino acids. Per the germline V gene, CDR1 is KGHDR and CDR2 is SFDVKD. V was trimmed by 3 bases and J by 1 base, leaving 14 bases between them. The CDR3 nucleotides read TGTGCCACCAGTGATATCAGGGGATCAAGGAACACCGGGGAGCTGTTTTTT. This codes for CATSDIRGSRNTGELFF.

The chain uses TRBV29-1 and TRBJ2-7, with TRBD2 matching 7 bases. Germline V gene data show CDR1 as SQVTM and CDR2 as ANQGSEA. J lost 1 base, V lost 6 bases, and 12 bases had no gene match. CDR3 length: 15 residues. The CDR3 DNA is TGCAGCGTCAGCCCGAAGGGAGGGCCGTCCTACGAGCAGTACTTC. Translation gives CSVSPKGGPSYEQYF.

This clonotype was found a few times. CDR3 in amino acids: CSVVGRSETQYF. CDR3 nucleotides: TGCAGCGTTGTCGGGAGGTCGGAGACCCAGTACTTC. The rearrangement links TRBV29-1 to TRBJ2-5; 7 positions agree with TRBD2. This CDR3 comprises 12 residues. V was clipped by 4 bases and J by 5 bases; unmatched bases: 4. Germline CDR1 SQVTM, CDR2 ANQGSEA.

The genes are TRBV20-1 and TRBJ2-3; perhaps TRBD1 as D (6 bases). Germline CDR1 reads DFQATT; CDR2 reads SNEGSKA (reference sequence). This CDR3 contains 16 residues. V lost 1 base and J lost 1, with 15 bases in between. The CDR3 bases are TGCAGTGCTAGAGGAGGTTTGCGGACAGGCACAGATACGCAGTATTTT. Its protein product is CSARGGLRTGTDTQYF.

In this sample, this clonotype turned up a few times. V usage is TRBV7-9 and J usage is TRBJ1-4; perhaps TRBD1 as D (5 bases). The CDR3 totals 14 residues. The V and J ends lost 2 bases and 7 bases respectively, with 11 bases between them. CDR1 and CDR2 from the germline V gene are SEHNR and FQNEAQ (reference sequence). CDR3 in amino acids: CASSLSGASEKLFF. The CDR3 DNA follows: TGTGCCAGCAGCTTAAGCGGGGCTAGTGAAAAACTGTTTTTT.

This clonotype was observed a few times. The J gene is TRBJ1-3, the V gene TRBV12-3 or TRBV12-4; D may be TRBD1 (5 bases). The ends were cut back, 6 bases at V and 3 bases at J, with 9 bases in the middle. The CDR3 is 13 residues long. CDR3 in amino acids: CASSRDGGNTIYF. CDR3 nucleotide sequence: TGTGCCAGCAGCAGGGACGGTGGAAACACCATATATTTT.

This clonotype was found a few times. The chain recombines TRBV4-1 with TRBJ2-5, with D possibly matching TRBD1 (5 bases). CDR3 size: 17 residues. CDR1 and CDR2 from the germline V gene are MGHRA and YSYEKL. Trimming took off 1 base at V and 2 bases at J, with 17 bases between the two ends. As DNA, the CDR3 is TGCGCCAGCAGCCAAGGTGGGCTAGGGGTGGAGCAAGAGACCCAGTACTTC. Translation: CASSQGGLGVEQETQYF.

The chain uses TRBV19 and TRBJ1-1; the D is unclear. There are 13 residues in the CDR3. Germline CDR1 LNHDA, CDR2 SQIVND (reference sequence). The V end was cut by 6 bases, the J end by 11 bases, with 19 bases between. CDR3: CASSKTTFRRAFF. In DNA, the CDR3 is TGTGCCAGTAGCAAAACCACTTTCCGCCGCGCTTTCTTT.

This clonotype was seen ten or more times. V is TRBV20-1 and J is TRBJ1-4; 12 bases agree with TRBD1. CDR1 is DFQATT, CDR2 SNEGSKA, per germline (reference sequence). V lost 0 bases, J lost 12 bases, and 5 bases stayed unmatched. The CDR3 consists of 14 residues. CDR3 amino acids: CSARDRDRGLELFF. In DNA form, the CDR3 reads TGCAGTGCTAGAGATAGGGACAGGGGGCTCGAACTGTTTTTT.

This clonotype showed up just a few times. The chain combines TRBV29-1 with TRBJ1-1, with D possibly matching TRBD1 (5 bases). The germline gives CDR1 SQVTM, CDR2 ANQGSEA. CDR3 size: 14 residues. V lost 3 bases to trimming and J lost 1 base, with 12 bases between them. CDR3 in amino acids: CSVELAGKNTEAFF. The CDR3 region has the DNA TGCAGCGTTGAGTTAGCAGGGAAGAACACTGAAGCTTTCTTT.

This clonotype turned up a few times. V is TRBV5-1 and J is TRBJ2-7; 14 nucleotides line up with TRBD2. This CDR3 is 15 amino acids long. CDR1 and CDR2 from the germline V gene are SGHRS and YFSETQ. With V trimmed by 4 bases and J by 6 bases, 6 bases remained unmatched. The CDR3 nucleotides are TGCGCCAGCAGCCCGGGGACTAGCGGGAGATCCGAGCAGTACTTC. It specifies CASSPGTSGRSEQYF.

This chain connects TRBV12-3 or TRBV12-4 to TRBJ2-3; 12 bases map to TRBD2. The CDR3 is 16 amino acids. V trimming: 4 bases; J trimming: 5 bases; junction bases outside the gene matches: 7. CDR3 nucleotides: TGTGCCAGCAGTTCCCAGACTAGCGGGAGTCGAGATACGCAGTATTTT. Amino acids: CASSSQTSGSRDTQYF.

In this sample, this clonotype turned up a few times. The rearrangement joins TRBV5-1 to TRBJ1-1; TRBD1 matches 12 bases. CDR3 length: 15 residues. CDR1 SGHRS and CDR2 YFSETQ come from the germline V gene. V trimming: 4 bases; J trimming: 1 base; junction bases outside the gene matches: 2. The CDR3 here is CASSTGQGANTEAFF. As DNA, the CDR3 is TGCGCCAGCAGCACGGGACAGGGGGCGAACACTGAAGCTTTCTTT.

This chain uses TRBV12-3 or TRBV12-4 with TRBJ1-2; D may be TRBD1 (5 bases). This CDR3 has 13 residues. The V end lost 4 bases, the J end lost 3 bases, and 9 bases lay between the germline ends. The CDR3: CASSSGQDYGYTF. CDR3 in DNA: TGTGCCAGCAGTTCCGGACAAGACTATGGCTACACCTTC.

The sample holds a few counts of this clonotype. One end of the junction fails to match germline, which may point to a read error. Written as DNA, the CDR3 is TGTTCCAGCAGCTTGAGGAGGACAGGGGCTAAGAGAAGCTACGAGCAGTACTTC. Translated: CSSSLRRTGAKRSYEQYF. This rearrangement joins TRBV5-6 to TRBJ2-7; 9 nucleotides agree with TRBD1. The CDR3 loop spans 18 amino acids. The germline gives CDR1 SGHDT, CDR2 YYEEEE.

The chain combines TRBV7-9 with TRBJ2-7; the D is unclear. Germline V gives CDR1 SEHNR, CDR2 FQNEAQ (reference sequence). The CDR3 runs 11 residues. V lost 4 bases and J 6 bases, leaving 7 bases between the germline ends. In nucleotides, the CDR3 is TGTGCCAGCAGCTCCGAGATCGAGCAGTACTTC. As protein: CASSSEIEQYF.

This rearrangement joins TRBV20-1 to TRBJ2-1; possible D gene TRBD2, 6 bases. The CDR3 spans 14 residues. Germline values: CDR1 DFQATT, CDR2 SNEGSKA (reference sequence). Trimming removed 3 bases at V and 3 bases at J, with 12 bases between. The CDR3 DNA reads TGCAGTGCTAGGACGTCGGAGGGCTACAATGAGCAGTTCTTC. Protein: CSARTSEGYNEQFF.

The chain is built from TRBV5-1 and TRBJ2-2; unclear D gene. V dropped 0 bases and J dropped 6 bases, with 9 bases sitting between them. The CDR3 has 14 amino acids. In germline, CDR1 is SGHRS, CDR2 YFSETQ. CDR3 residues: CASSLALAPGELFF. The CDR3 nucleotides read TGCGCCAGCAGCTTGGCCTTGGCGCCCGGGGAGCTGTTTTTT.

The chain is built from TRBV12-3 or TRBV12-4 and TRBJ1-4; TRBD1 might be the D (5 bases). Trimming took off 2 bases at V and 0 bases at J, with 10 bases between the two ends. This CDR3 is 16 amino acids long. The CDR3 sequence is CASSLSGGTTNEKLFF. CDR3 DNA: TGTGCCAGCAGTTTAAGCGGGGGGACAACTAATGAAAAACTGTTTTTT.

The gene calls are TRBV20-1 and TRBJ2-5; TRBD2 matches at 8 bases. The ends lost 3 bases at V and 5 bases at J; junction bases unmatched: 5. CDR3 size: 13 residues. The germline CDR1 and CDR2 sequences are DFQATT and SNEGSKA (reference sequence). Here the CDR3 DNA reads TGCAGTGCTAGCGCGGGAGGTCGGGAGACCCAGTACTTC. Translating it yields CSASAGGRETQYF.

The chain combines TRBV12-3 or TRBV12-4 with TRBJ2-2; a possible D gene is TRBD1 (5 bases). The CDR3 consists of 14 residues. Trimming left V 5 bases short and J 4 bases short, with 11 bases between. This CDR3 reads CASSQNRFTGELFF. The CDR3 DNA is TGTGCCAGCAGTCAGAACAGGTTCACCGGGGAGCTGTTTTTT.

The rearrangement uses TRBV20-1 and TRBJ1-5; unclear D gene. This CDR3 contains 14 residues. CDR1 is DFQATT and CDR2 is SNEGSKA in the germline V gene (reference sequence). The V end was cut by 3 bases, the J end by 4 bases, with 13 bases between. The CDR3 is CSARLGPPNQPQHF. The CDR3, as DNA: TGCAGTGCTAGGTTGGGTCCCCCTAATCAGCCCCAGCATTTT.

The CDR3 spells CASSQDWGRENTGELFF. The CDR3 DNA sequence: TGTGCCAGCAGCCAAGACTGGGGGAGGGAGAACACCGGGGAGCTGTTTTTT. The chain links TRBV3-1 to TRBJ2-2; TRBD2 agrees at 7 bases. Germline trimming cut 0 bases from V and 1 base from J; bases unmatched to any gene: 5. The CDR3 sequence is 17 residues long. CDR1 is LGHDT and CDR2 is YNNKEL in the germline V gene (reference sequence).